This TCR beta chain is drawn from a study of blood T cell repertoires in COVID-19. Study-level background: The origin of the acute and convalescent COVID-19 samples was the United States, Italy and Spain. PBMCs, B-cell-depleted T cells, or T cells provided the cDNA or gDNA that made up the material.

Original methodology: Estimation of nucleated cell counts relied on the amplification of reference gene primers. Produced via immunoSEQ multiplex PCR; TCRdb's table is partial and in-frame only. V and J calls and clone size come straight from that table; D and trimming were deduced from the DNA. This table has some 96,000 clones, 80% to 90% appearing once. This CDR3 is 15 amino acids long. V shed 5 bases, J shed 2 bases, and the junction held 4 bases outside the gene matches. Germline lookup yields CDR1 MNHEY and CDR2 SMNVEV (reference sequence). The chain joins TRBV27 to TRBJ2-3; TRBD2 aligns across 10 bases. The receptor was derived from a human donor in a cohort sampled during active COVID-19. The sequenced material came from peripheral blood. The CDR3 here is CASSDSGRVTDTQYF. The CDR3 DNA follows: TGTGCCAGCAGTGACAGCGGGAGGGTCACAGATACGCAGTATTTT.